This T cell receptor beta chain derives from a study of cytomegalovirus exposure and HLA in healthy donors. Study-level information: Genetic ancestry analysis placed about 76% of the 400 or so donors that were genotyped in the Caucasian-associated cluster. Overall study results and limits: Specificity of a few CMV-associated chains for CMV antigens was verified in vitro. 16,951 TCR beta sequences were associated with HLA alleles at 0.05 false discovery rate in a later analysis. The classifier reportedly diagnosed cytomegalovirus status with high sensitivity and specificity.

Primers for the PCR totalled 60 Vbeta and 13 Jbeta. Produced via immunoSEQ multiplex PCR; TCRdb's table is partial and in-frame only. The sample holds more than 95,000 clones, around 85% seen once. Germline trimming cut 3 bases from V and 4 bases from J; bases unmatched to any gene: 2. CDR3 size: 14 residues. Germline V lookup: CDR1 PRHDT, CDR2 FYEKMQ (reference sequence). Comments on this clone: As yet, its antigen is unknown.

This sequence originates from a man in his thirties or forties in good health and CMV-seropositive. The sample consisted of PBMCs. The chain recombines TRBV13 with TRBJ2-7; TRBD2 aligns across 11 bases. The CDR3 loop reads CASSFSGGAYEQYF. In DNA form, the CDR3 reads TGTGCCAGCAGCTTTAGCGGGGGGGCGTACGAGCAGTACTTC. Full variable domain (rest looked up from reference TRBV13 and TRBJ2-7): AAGVIQSPRHLIKEKRETATLKCYPIPRHDTVYWYQQGPGQDPQFLISFYEKMQSDKGSIPDRFSAQQFSDYHSELNMSSLELGDSALYFCASSFSGGAYEQYFGPGTRLTVT.